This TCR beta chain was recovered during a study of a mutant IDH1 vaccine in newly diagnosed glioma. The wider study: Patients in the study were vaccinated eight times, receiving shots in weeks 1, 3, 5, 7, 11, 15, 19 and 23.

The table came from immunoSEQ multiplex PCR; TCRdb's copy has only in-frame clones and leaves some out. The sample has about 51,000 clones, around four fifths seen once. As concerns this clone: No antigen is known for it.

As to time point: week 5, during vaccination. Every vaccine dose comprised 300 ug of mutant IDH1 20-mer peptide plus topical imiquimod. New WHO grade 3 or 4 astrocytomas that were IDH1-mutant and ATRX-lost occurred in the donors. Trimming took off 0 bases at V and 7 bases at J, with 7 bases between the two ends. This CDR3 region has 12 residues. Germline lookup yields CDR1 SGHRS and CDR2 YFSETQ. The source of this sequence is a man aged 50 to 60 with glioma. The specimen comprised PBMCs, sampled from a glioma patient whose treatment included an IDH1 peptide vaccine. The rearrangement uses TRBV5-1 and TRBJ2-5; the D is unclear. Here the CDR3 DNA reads TGCGCCAGCAGCTTGGGCAAATCGACCCAGTACTTC. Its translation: CASSLGKSTQYF.